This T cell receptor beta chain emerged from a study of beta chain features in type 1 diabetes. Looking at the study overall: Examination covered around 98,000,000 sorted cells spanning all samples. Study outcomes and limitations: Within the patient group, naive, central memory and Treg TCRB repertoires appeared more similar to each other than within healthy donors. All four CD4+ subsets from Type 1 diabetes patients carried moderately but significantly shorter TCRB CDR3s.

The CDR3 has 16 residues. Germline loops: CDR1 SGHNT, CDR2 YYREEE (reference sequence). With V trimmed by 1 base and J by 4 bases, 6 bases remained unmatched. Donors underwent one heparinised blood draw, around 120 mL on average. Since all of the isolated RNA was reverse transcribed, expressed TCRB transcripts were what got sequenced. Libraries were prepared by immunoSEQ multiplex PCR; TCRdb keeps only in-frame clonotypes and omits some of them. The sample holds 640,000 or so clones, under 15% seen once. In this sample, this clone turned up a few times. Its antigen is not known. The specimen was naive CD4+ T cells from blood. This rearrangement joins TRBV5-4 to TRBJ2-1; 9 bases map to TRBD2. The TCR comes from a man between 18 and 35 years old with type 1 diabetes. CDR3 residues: CASSLRRGGDYNEQFF. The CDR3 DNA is TGTGCCAGCAGCTTGAGGCGGGGGGGAGATTACAATGAGCAGTTCTTC.